The sequence of this T cell receptor (beta chain) was determined in a study of cytomegalovirus exposure and HLA in healthy donors. Researchers ran the PCR with 60 Vbeta and 13 Jbeta primers. The method was immunoSEQ multiplex PCR; TCRdb's version includes in-frame clones alone and lacks a portion of them. Among fewer than 45,000 clones listed, around 69% were seen once. This CDR3 has 12 amino acids. Trimming shortened V by 4 bases and J by 4 bases, and 8 bases separated the two germline ends. CDR1 and CDR2 (germline): SGHDN, FVKESK. The receptor was isolated from a woman aged 25 to 39 in good health and CMV-seropositive. Sequenced material: PBMCs. V and J are TRBV14 and TRBJ2-7, with D hard to call. The CDR3 nucleotides read TGTGCCAGCAGCCCCGACACTTACGAGCAGTACTTC. Translation gives CASSPDTYEQYF.